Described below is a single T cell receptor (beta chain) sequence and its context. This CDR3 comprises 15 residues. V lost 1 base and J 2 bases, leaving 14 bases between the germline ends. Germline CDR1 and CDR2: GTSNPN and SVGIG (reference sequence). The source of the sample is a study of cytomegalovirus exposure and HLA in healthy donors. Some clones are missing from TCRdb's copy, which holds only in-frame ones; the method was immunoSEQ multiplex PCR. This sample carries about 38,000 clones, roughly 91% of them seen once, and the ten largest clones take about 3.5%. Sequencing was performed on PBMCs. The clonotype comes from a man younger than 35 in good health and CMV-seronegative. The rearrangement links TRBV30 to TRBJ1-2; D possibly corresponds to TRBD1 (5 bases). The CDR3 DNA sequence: TGTGCCTGGAGTGGGGGGGGTCGGACCAACTATGGCTACACCTTC. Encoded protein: CAWSGGGRTNYGYTF.